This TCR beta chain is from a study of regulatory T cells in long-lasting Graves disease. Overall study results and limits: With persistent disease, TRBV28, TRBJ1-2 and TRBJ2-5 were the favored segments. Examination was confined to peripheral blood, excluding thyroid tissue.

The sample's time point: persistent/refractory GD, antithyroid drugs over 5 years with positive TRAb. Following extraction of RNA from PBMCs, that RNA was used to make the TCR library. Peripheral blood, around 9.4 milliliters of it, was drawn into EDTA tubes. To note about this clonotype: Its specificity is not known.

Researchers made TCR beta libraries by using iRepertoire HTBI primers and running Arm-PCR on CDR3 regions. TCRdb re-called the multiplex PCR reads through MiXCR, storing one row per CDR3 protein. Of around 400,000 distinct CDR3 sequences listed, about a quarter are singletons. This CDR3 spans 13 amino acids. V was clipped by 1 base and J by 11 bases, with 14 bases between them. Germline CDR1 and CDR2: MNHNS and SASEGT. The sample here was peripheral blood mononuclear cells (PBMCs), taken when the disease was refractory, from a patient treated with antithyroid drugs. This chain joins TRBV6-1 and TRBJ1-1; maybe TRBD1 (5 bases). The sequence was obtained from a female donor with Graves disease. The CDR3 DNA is TGTGCCAGCAGTGAAGGGACAAGGATTCGGGCTTTCTTT. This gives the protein CASSEGTRIRAFF.